The clone carrying this TCR beta chain has just one count. This entry belongs to a study of blood T cell repertoires in COVID-19. The table came from immunoSEQ multiplex PCR; TCRdb's copy has only in-frame clones and leaves some out. Here the sample spans a few hundred thousand clones, approximately 92% being singletons. The material sequenced was PBMCs or T cells enriched from blood (not recorded which). The clonotype was recovered from a woman younger than 45 who had recovered from COVID-19.

The CDR3 nucleotides are TGCGCCAGCAGCATAGGTACTAGCGGGGGGCACGAGACCCAGTACTTC. Amino acid sequence: CASSIGTSGGHETQYF. This chain joins TRBV5-1 and TRBJ2-5; 12 bases agree with TRBD2. CDR1 is SGHRS, CDR2 YFSETQ, per germline. V lost 4 bases, J lost 5 bases, and 9 bases stayed unmatched. The CDR3 extends over 16 amino acids.